What follows are 16 T cell receptor beta chains derived from one specimen sequenced in a study of control samples from healthy donors and cancer patients. Libraries were prepared by immunoSEQ multiplex PCR; TCRdb keeps only in-frame clonotypes and omits some of them. The sample contains 120,000 or so clones, 70% to 90% of which appear only once. Sequences were obtained from blood. These receptors were taken from a man between 60 and 75 years old in good health.

A few counts support this clone. V gene TRBV10-3 combines with J gene TRBJ1-2; weak D call: TRBD1 (6 bases). V dropped 6 bases and J dropped 4 bases, with 12 bases sitting between them. Germline CDR1 is ENHRY and CDR2 is SYGVKD. The CDR3 has 13 residues. For the CDR3, the DNA is TGTGCCATCAGGTCCGACAGGCCCTATGGCTACACCTTC. Protein product: CAIRSDRPYGYTF.

V and J are TRBV28 and TRBJ1-2; 8 nucleotides align to TRBD1. The CDR3 runs to 12 residues. Germline loops: CDR1 MDHEN, CDR2 SYDVKM. Unmatched junction bases numbered 7, after V lost 8 bases and J lost 8 bases. In nucleotides, the CDR3 is TGTGCCAGCCGACAGGGGACTGGGGGCTACACCTTC. Translation: CASRQGTGGYTF.

This rearrangement joins TRBV6-5 to TRBJ2-7, with 8 bases that match TRBD2. From germline, CDR1 is MNHEY and CDR2 SVGAGI. The CDR3 length is 13 residues. The ends lost 8 bases at V and 2 bases at J; junction bases unmatched: 5. The chain's CDR3 is CASRAGGPYEQYF. CDR3 DNA: TGTGCCAGCCGGGCGGGGGGCCCCTACGAGCAGTACTTC.

V usage is TRBV28 and J usage is TRBJ2-1; D remains ambiguous. The CDR3 contains 15 residues. Germline CDR1 MDHEN, CDR2 SYDVKM. The V gene lost 10 bases and the J gene lost 0 bases, with 16 bases spanning the gap. CDR3 DNA: TGTGCCACCTTCGACGAAACGAGCTCCTACAATGAGCAGTTCTTC. It specifies CATFDETSSYNEQFF.

The chain couples TRBV7-9 to TRBJ1-1; the D is unclear. The germline CDR1 and CDR2 sequences are SEHNR and FQNEAQ (reference sequence). V shed 0 bases and J shed 8 bases, with 7 bases lying between them. This CDR3 has 12 amino acids. CDR3 sequence (DNA): TGTGCCAGCAGCTTAGCGCGGGCAGAAGCTTTCTTT. Translated: CASSLARAEAFF.

This chain joins TRBV11-2 and TRBJ1-2; possibly TRBD1 for D (6 bases). Germline CDR1 and CDR2: SGHAT and FQNNGV. V dropped 3 bases and J dropped 8 bases, with 13 bases sitting between them. The CDR3 is 13 amino acids. The CDR3 sequence: CASSLGGAPGYTF. DNA for the CDR3: TGTGCCAGCAGCTTGGGGGGGGCGCCGGGCTACACCTTC.

The gene calls are TRBV13 and TRBJ2-3; 8 bases align to TRBD1. Trimming took 1 base from V and 0 from J; bases not matched to a gene: 3. The CDR3 totals 16 residues. Germline CDR1 and CDR2: PRHDT and FYEKMQ (reference sequence). CDR3 loop: CASSLEQGVSTDTQYF. The CDR3 nucleotides are TGTGCCAGCAGCTTAGAACAGGGGGTTAGCACAGATACGCAGTATTTT.

The sample holds a few counts of this clone. V gene TRBV12-3 or TRBV12-4 combines with J gene TRBJ2-3; 8 bases fit TRBD1. The CDR3 sequence is 12 residues long. J lost 15 bases, V lost 4 bases, and 9 bases had no gene match. The CDR3 reads CASSSTGTGEYF. CDR3 DNA sequence: TGTGCCAGCAGTTCGACCGGGACAGGCGAATATTTT.

V gene TRBV28 combines with J gene TRBJ1-1, with 7 bases matching TRBD1. The germline CDR1 and CDR2 sequences are MDHEN and SYDVKM. The CDR3 runs to 14 residues. The V gene end was trimmed by 6 bases and the J gene end by 0 bases; junction bases not matched to a gene: 4. CDR3 sequence: CASSLGGLNTEAFF. The CDR3 coding sequence is TGTGCCAGCAGCTTAGGGGGCTTGAACACTGAAGCTTTCTTT.

This chain uses TRBV5-1 with TRBJ1-3; D is unclear. Germline V lookup: CDR1 SGHRS, CDR2 YFSETQ. The length of the CDR3 is 15 residues. V was trimmed by 0 bases and J by 4 bases, leaving 11 bases between them. The CDR3 region has the DNA TGCGCCAGCAGCTTGGATACGTCCGCCGGAAACACCATATATTTT. Protein sequence: CASSLDTSAGNTIYF.

The chain joins TRBV10-3 to TRBJ1-1; TRBD1 is a possible D gene (5 bases). Trimming took 3 bases from V and 6 from J, leaving 14 bases between them. The CDR3 length is 14 residues. The germline V gene encodes CDR1 ENHRY and CDR2 SYGVKD. The CDR3 nucleotides are TGTGCCATCAGTGACCAGGGATCTGTCGCTGAAGCTTTCTTT. Translation gives CAISDQGSVAEAFF.

V is TRBV4-1 and J is TRBJ2-5; 9 nucleotides match TRBD2. Germline V gene data show CDR1 as MGHRA and CDR2 as YSYEKL. J lost 3 bases, V lost 1 base, and 9 bases had no gene match. The CDR3 is made up of 17 amino acids. CDR3 region: CASSQVSLAGLKETQYF. CDR3 in DNA: TGCGCCAGCAGCCAAGTCTCTCTAGCGGGGTTAAAAGAGACCCAGTACTTC.

This chain links TRBV18 with TRBJ1-5, with D perhaps matching TRBD1 (6 bases). V gave up 3 bases and J gave up 2 bases, with 11 bases separating them. CDR1 KGHSH and CDR2 LQKENI come from the germline V gene. The CDR3 extends over 15 amino acids. Here the CDR3 reads CASSPGAERNQPQHF. The CDR3 DNA is TGTGCCAGCTCACCGGGGGCGGAACGCAATCAGCCCCAGCATTTT. The full variable domain, completed using reference TRBV18 and TRBJ1-5, is NAGVMQNPRHLVRRRGQEARLRCSPMKGHSHVYWYRQLPEEGLKFMVYLQKENIIDESGMPKERFSAEFPKEGPSILRIQQVVRGDSAAYFCASSPGAERNQPQHFGDGTRLSIL.

The V gene is TRBV4-3, the J gene TRBJ1-6; D ambiguous. V lost 0 bases to trimming and J lost 3 bases, with 9 bases between them. CDR1 is LGHNA, CDR2 YSLEER, per germline. The CDR3 spans 16 residues. The CDR3 is CASSQDVGGYNSPLHF. The DNA of the CDR3 is TGCGCCAGCAGCCAAGATGTCGGAGGCTATAATTCACCCCTCCACTTT.

The rearrangement uses TRBV6-1 and TRBJ2-1; TRBD1 aligns across 10 bases. This CDR3 region has 15 residues. Germline V gene sequence: CDR1 MNHNS, CDR2 SASEGT. V lost 3 bases, J lost 3 bases, and 2 bases stayed unmatched. CDR3 coding DNA: TGTGCCAGCAGTGAGGGACAGGGGAACTACAATGAGCAGTTCTTC. This gives the protein CASSEGQGNYNEQFF.

A few counts support this clone. V usage is TRBV12-3 or TRBV12-4 and J usage is TRBJ1-6, with no clear D. The CDR3 covers 13 residues. Trimming left V 3 bases short and J 4 bases short, with 4 bases between. The CDR3 loop reads CASSFGYNSPLHF. The CDR3 nucleotides read TGTGCCAGCAGTTTTGGTTATAATTCACCCCTCCACTTT.